This T cell receptor beta chain comes out of a study of blood T cell repertoires in COVID-19. For the study at large: COVID-19 samples collected from the United States, Italy and Spain covered acute and convalescent phases. Sources were T cells, B-cell-depleted T cells, or PBMCs; the material itself was cDNA or gDNA.

The CDR3 is 18 residues long. V shed 6 bases, J shed 5 bases, and the junction held 18 bases outside the gene matches. CDR1 is MNHEY and CDR2 is SMNVEV in the germline V gene (reference sequence). Original processing notes: Amplification with reference gene primers provided the estimates of nucleated cell counts. Data came from immunoSEQ multiplex PCR; TCRdb stores just in-frame clones and leaves some out. V, J and clone size were drawn from that table, and D and trimming were deduced from the DNA. The sample holds tens of thousands of clones, roughly nine tenths seen once. The chain has TRBV27 and TRBJ1-1, with TRBD1 matching over 10 bases. This TCR derives from a man aged 65 to 85 with acute or convalescent COVID-19. Sequencing was performed on peripheral blood. The CDR3 region is CASSPRVQSDRGLTEAFF. The CDR3 DNA reads TGTGCCAGCAGCCCTAGGGTCCAATCGGACAGGGGGTTGACTGAAGCTTTCTTT.